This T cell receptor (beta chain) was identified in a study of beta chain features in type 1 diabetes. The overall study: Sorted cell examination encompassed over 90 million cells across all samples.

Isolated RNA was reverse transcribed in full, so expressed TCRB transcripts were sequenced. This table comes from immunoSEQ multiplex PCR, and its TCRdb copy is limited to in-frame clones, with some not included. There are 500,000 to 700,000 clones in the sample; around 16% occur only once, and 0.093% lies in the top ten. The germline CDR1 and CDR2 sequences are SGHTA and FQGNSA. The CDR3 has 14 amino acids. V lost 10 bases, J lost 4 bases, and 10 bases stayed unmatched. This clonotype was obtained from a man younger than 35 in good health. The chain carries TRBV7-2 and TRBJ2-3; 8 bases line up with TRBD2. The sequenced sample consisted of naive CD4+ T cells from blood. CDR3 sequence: CATHWTSSADTQYF. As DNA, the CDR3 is TGTGCCACCCATTGGACTAGCAGTGCAGATACGCAGTATTTT.